The 22 T cell receptor beta chains listed next were all sequenced from one sample in a study of Ad26.COV2.S vaccination and SARS-CoV-2 variants. Sequencing used immunoSEQ multiplex PCR; TCRdb keeps in-frame clones, though not all of them. The sample has about 390,000 clones, more than 85% seen once. Treatment defined: around 19 received Ad26.COV2.S at low or high dose, single or two shots; 5 received placebo; per-sample allocation not given. Collection of samples fell on day 63 after the first vaccine or placebo injection. Sequencing used peripheral blood, obtained in a trial of Ad26.COV2.S vaccine versus placebo. The receptor source for this set is a person between 18 and 65 years old who received the Ad26.COV2.S COVID-19 vaccine or a placebo.

The chain is built from TRBV13 and TRBJ2-7; 12 nucleotides agree with TRBD1. The J segment lost 10 bases and the V segment lost 2 bases, leaving 6 bases of the junction unmatched. Germline V gene data show CDR1 as PRHDT and CDR2 as FYEKMQ (reference sequence). The CDR3 covers 14 residues. CDR3 residues: CASSLLGQGAGQYF. CDR3 in DNA: TGTGCCAGCAGCTTACTGGGACAGGGGGCTGGACAGTACTTC.

CDR3 loop: CASSVGQYNEQFF. For the CDR3, the DNA is TGTGCCAGCAGCGTGGGACAGTACAATGAGCAGTTCTTC. This chain joins TRBV7-9 and TRBJ2-1; 7 bases line up with TRBD1. The CDR3 loop spans 13 amino acids. Trimming cost V 5 bases and J 4 bases; bases outside gene matches: 2. The germline CDR1 and CDR2 sequences are SEHNR and FQNEAQ (reference sequence).

V is TRBV6-5 and J is TRBJ1-4; 7 bases map to TRBD1. The germline V gene has CDR1 MNHEY and CDR2 SVGAGI. V trimming: 2 bases; J trimming: 2 bases; junction bases outside the gene matches: 2. CDR3 length equals 15 residues. The CDR3 protein is CASSYAGGTNEKLFF. The CDR3 region has the DNA TGTGCCAGCAGTTACGCAGGGGGTACTAATGAAAAACTGTTTTTT.

The rearrangement links TRBV3-1 (or the pseudogene TRBV3-2) to TRBJ2-5; 7 bases fit TRBD1. The germline V gene has CDR1 LGHDT and CDR2 YNNKEL (reference sequence). With V trimmed by 0 bases and J by 5 bases, 3 bases remained unmatched. The CDR3 totals 14 residues. CDR3 sequence reads: CASSQDPRGETQYF. CDR3 coding DNA: TGTGCCAGCAGCCAAGATCCCAGGGGGGAGACCCAGTACTTC.

A few counts support this clone. This chain connects TRBV7-8 to TRBJ2-2, with D uncertain. V was cut by 9 bases and J by 1 base, with 9 bases left in between. Germline V gives CDR1 SGHVS, CDR2 FQNEAQ. The CDR3 contains 13 residues. The CDR3: CARSDGNTGELFF. CDR3 nucleotides: TGTGCCAGAAGTGACGGGAACACCGGGGAGCTGTTTTTT.

The chain employs TRBV6-2 or TRBV6-3 and TRBJ1-2, with D perhaps matching TRBD1 (6 bases). There are 15 residues in the CDR3. Trimming stripped 5 bases from V and 6 bases from J, with 19 bases between. Germline CDR1 and CDR2: MNHEY and SVGEGT. The CDR3 sequence: CASSQSARGSNGYTF. Written as DNA, the CDR3 is TGTGCCAGCAGTCAATCGGCCAGGGGAAGTAATGGCTACACCTTC.

The chain combines TRBV11-2 with TRBJ2-7; the D is unclear. The CDR3 covers 14 residues. CDR1 and CDR2 from the germline V gene are SGHAT and FQNNGV. V lost 1 base, J lost 7 bases, and 14 bases lay in between. CDR3 DNA sequence: TGTGCCAGCAGCTTAGTAAGCTCCTTAGGAGAGCAGTACTTC. Translated: CASSLVSSLGEQYF.

The chain is built from TRBV7-2 and TRBJ1-1; D unresolved. CDR1 is SGHTA and CDR2 is FQGNSA in the germline V gene. The CDR3 has 16 residues. Trimming took 4 bases from V and 3 from J, leaving 18 bases between them. CDR3 DNA: TGTGCCAGCAGCTGGGCGATCGGGCAGGACTACACTGAAGCTTTCTTT. This sequence encodes CASSWAIGQDYTEAFF. The full variable domain, completed using reference TRBV7-2 and TRBJ1-1, is GAGVSQSPSNKVTEKGKDVELRCDPISGHTALYWYRQSLGQGLEFLIYFQGNSAPDKSGLPSDRFSAERTGGSVSTLTIQRTQQEDSAVYLCASSWAIGQDYTEAFFGQGTRLTVV.

The chain has TRBV19 and TRBJ1-5, with no clear D. Germline assignment: CDR1 LNHDA and CDR2 SQIVND (reference sequence). This CDR3 spans 14 amino acids. V dropped 4 bases and J dropped 4 bases, with 11 bases sitting between them. CDR3 DNA: TGTGCCAGTAGTACAGATTATCCAAATCAGCCCCAGCATTTT. Its translation: CASSTDYPNQPQHF.

The V gene is TRBV5-4, the J gene TRBJ2-3, with 8 bases that match TRBD2. The CDR3 covers 13 residues. Germline values: CDR1 SGHNT, CDR2 YYREEE (reference sequence). V lost 0 bases to trimming and J lost 6 bases; unmatched junction nucleotides: 0. CDR3 sequence: CASSLGTSDTQYF. The CDR3 nucleotides read TGTGCCAGCAGCTTGGGGACTAGCGATACGCAGTATTTT. Drawing the rest from reference TRBV5-4 and TRBJ2-3, the complete variable domain is ETGVTQSPTHLIKTRGQQVTLRCSSQSGHNTVSWYQQALGQGPQFIFQYYREEENGRGNFPPRFSGLQFPNYSSELNVNALELDDSALYLCASSLGTSDTQYFGPGTRLTVL.

Turning to this clone: A junction end diverges from the germline sequence, so it may reflect a read error. V is TRBV7-7 and J is TRBJ2-7, with D possibly matching TRBD2 (6 bases). CDR3 length: 14 amino acids. Per the germline V gene, CDR1 is SSHAT and CDR2 is FNYEAQ (reference sequence). The DNA of the CDR3 is TGTGCTAGCAGCCGCGGAGGGCCTTGGGGGGAGCAGTACTTC. Translating it yields CASSRGGPWGEQYF.

The chain couples TRBV4-1 to TRBJ2-3, with 11 bases identical to TRBD2. This CDR3 has 20 residues. CDR1 is MGHRA and CDR2 is YSYEKL in the germline V gene. The V and J ends lost 4 bases and 2 bases, in that order; junction bases with no gene match: 17. For the CDR3, the DNA is TGCGCCAGCAGCCCCTACGAGCATACACTAGCGGGGGTTCACACAGATACGCAGTATTTT. It specifies CASSPYEHTLAGVHTDTQYF.

The rearrangement joins TRBV5-4 to TRBJ1-1; no clear D. Trimming took 3 bases from V and 7 from J, leaving 19 bases between them. Germline CDR1 is SGHNT and CDR2 is YYREEE (reference sequence). The CDR3 has 15 amino acids. This CDR3 is CASSSQGYTGGEAFF. The CDR3 nucleotides are TGTGCCAGCAGCTCTCAAGGGTATACGGGCGGTGAAGCTTTCTTT.

The chain couples TRBV13 to TRBJ1-2; TRBD1 matches at 11 bases. Unmatched junction bases numbered 6, after V lost 5 bases and J lost 4 bases. Germline assignment: CDR1 PRHDT and CDR2 FYEKMQ (reference sequence). The CDR3 covers 15 residues. As DNA, the CDR3 is TGTGCCAGCAGCCAAGGACAGGGGGCTGCCTATGGCTACACCTTC. It yields the protein CASSQGQGAAYGYTF.

The gene calls are TRBV2 and TRBJ1-2, with D possibly matching TRBD1 (5 bases). CDR3 length: 18 residues. CDR1 is SNHLY, CDR2 FYNNEI, per germline. V was cut by 4 bases and J by 6 bases, with 27 bases left in between. The CDR3 nucleotides are TGTGCCAGCAGTGGAACCTACTACATGAGGGGAGGGTCTGATGGCTACACCTTC. It specifies CASSGTYYMRGGSDGYTF.

In the case of this clone: This likely traces to a read error, being one base from a far larger clone. The chain has TRBV10-3 and TRBJ2-7; the D gene could be TRBD1 or TRBD2 (6 bases each). From germline, CDR1 is ENHRY and CDR2 SYGVKD. The CDR3 has 15 amino acids. Trimming left V 8 bases short and J 3 bases short, with 20 bases between. CDR3 DNA sequence: TGTGCCATCGCAACACTGGGGGGCCCCCACTACGAGCAGTACTTC. Its translation is CAIATLGGPHYEQYF.

The J gene is TRBJ1-2, the V gene TRBV5-6; D unclear. V was cut by 2 bases and J by 5 bases, with 22 bases left in between. This CDR3 has 17 residues. Germline-derived CDR1 and CDR2 are SGHDT and YYEEEE. The CDR3 reads CASSFPAEPLRVYGYTF. The DNA of the CDR3 is TGTGCCAGCAGCTTTCCGGCAGAGCCATTGCGGGTTTATGGCTACACCTTC.

About this clone itself: The junction departs from germline at one end; a sequencing error may be responsible. This chain uses TRBV3-1 (or the pseudogene TRBV3-2) with TRBJ1-6; maybe TRBD1 (6 bases). CDR1 and CDR2 from the germline V gene are LGHDT and YNNKEL (reference sequence). The CDR3 is 15 amino acids. The CDR3 spells CASIQTEGGNSPLHF. The CDR3 DNA follows: TGTGCCAGCATCCAAACCGAGGGGGGCAATTCACCCCTCCACTTT.

Comments on this clone: The junction differs from germline at one of its ends, possibly a read error. This chain joins TRBV7-2 and TRBJ2-3; 9 nucleotides agree with TRBD1. Germline CDR1 is SGHTA and CDR2 is FQGNSA. CDR3 length equals 14 residues. Written as DNA, the CDR3 is TGTGCCACCAGCTGGACAGGGGCCGCAGATACGCAGTATTTT. Translated, it gives CATSWTGAADTQYF.

The genes are TRBV2 and TRBJ1-1; D gene ambiguous. Per germline, CDR1 SNHLY and CDR2 FYNNEI. The germline V and J ends were trimmed by 6 bases and 2 bases, with 10 bases remaining between them. The CDR3 has 13 residues. DNA for the CDR3: TGTGCCAGCAGAAGCCAGACCAACACTGAAGCTTTCTTT. Residues: CASRSQTNTEAFF.

The rearrangement uses TRBV5-5 and TRBJ2-3; tentative D call: TRBD1 (5 bases). V was pared by 4 bases and J by 3 bases, with 12 bases between. The CDR3 consists of 14 residues. Germline CDR1 reads SGHKS; CDR2 reads YYEKEE (reference sequence). The CDR3 region is CASSRRDGTDTQYF. For the CDR3, the DNA is TGTGCCAGCAGCCGCAGGGATGGTACAGATACGCAGTATTTT.

The V and J genes are TRBV3-1 (or the pseudogene TRBV3-2) and TRBJ1-2, with D unresolved. Per germline, CDR1 LGHDT and CDR2 YNNKEL (reference sequence). Between the trimmed V and J ends, which lost 2 bases and 7 bases, there was a span of 17 bases. This CDR3 is built from 15 residues. The CDR3 nucleotides are TGTGCCAGCAGCCAAAATCATGGCAGCGGGCCTGGCTACACCTTC. Translation gives CASSQNHGSGPGYTF.